The following is a T cell receptor beta chain sequence with its context. This specimen belongs to a study of T-cell reconstitution after alpha-beta-depleted transplantation in children. Preparation of the TCRbeta library was carried out with unique molecular identifiers. TCRdb ran MiXCR on the PCR reads and lists one entry per CDR3 protein. Of about 900,000 distinct CDR3 sequences in the sample, roughly 31% were seen once. The CDR3 has 17 residues. Trimming pared 4 bases from V and 5 bases from J, leaving 22 bases between. CDR1 and CDR2 from the germline V gene are SGHNT and YYREEE (reference sequence).

Sequencing used PBMCs, mostly from graft donor cells, obtained 360 days after TCRalphabeta/CD19-depleted stem cell transplant. This receptor was identified in a boy under two years old who had a stem cell transplant for SCID, so the T cells may come from the graft donor. This chain uses TRBV5-4 with TRBJ2-1, with D tentatively TRBD2 (7 bases). In nucleotides, the CDR3 is TGTGCCAGCAGCCTCCTGGACGACGGGGGGCTTCACAATGAGCAGTTCTTC. It is translated as CASSLLDDGGLHNEQFF. The full variable domain, in which reference TRBV5-4 and TRBJ2-1 provide the parts outside the CDR3, is ETGVTQSPTHLIKTRGQQVTLRCSSQSGHNTVSWYQQALGQGPQFIFQYYREEENGRGNFPPRFSGLQFPNYSSELNVNALELDDSALYLCASSLLDDGGLHNEQFFGPGTRLTVL.